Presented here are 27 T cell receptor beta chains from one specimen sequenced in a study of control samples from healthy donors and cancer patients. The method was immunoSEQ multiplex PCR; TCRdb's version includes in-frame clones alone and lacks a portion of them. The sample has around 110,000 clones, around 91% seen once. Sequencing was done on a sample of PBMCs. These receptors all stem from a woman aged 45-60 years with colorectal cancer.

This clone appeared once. CDR3 DNA sequence: TGTGCCAGCAGTTACTCGCGGTCTAGCGGGGGCGATACGCAGTATTTT. This translates into CASSYSRSSGGDTQYF. The rearrangement uses TRBV6-6 and TRBJ2-3; 10 bases line up with TRBD2. Trimming took 0 bases from V and 6 from J; bases not matched to a gene: 6. CDR1 and CDR2 from the germline V gene are MNHNY and SVGAGI (reference sequence). This CDR3 has 16 amino acids.

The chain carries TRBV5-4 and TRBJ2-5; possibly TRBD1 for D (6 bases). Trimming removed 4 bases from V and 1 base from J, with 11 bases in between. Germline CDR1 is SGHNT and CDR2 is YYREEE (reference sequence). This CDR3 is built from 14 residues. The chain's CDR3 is CASSPGQIQETQYF. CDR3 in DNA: TGTGCCAGCAGCCCCGGACAGATCCAAGAGACCCAGTACTTC.

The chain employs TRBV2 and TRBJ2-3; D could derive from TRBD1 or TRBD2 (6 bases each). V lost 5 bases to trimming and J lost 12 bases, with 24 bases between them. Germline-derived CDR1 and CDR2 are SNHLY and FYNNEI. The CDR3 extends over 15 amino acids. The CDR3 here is CASSLERADTGKQYF. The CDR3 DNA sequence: TGTGCCAGCAGTTTAGAGCGGGCCGACACAGGGAAACAGTATTTT.

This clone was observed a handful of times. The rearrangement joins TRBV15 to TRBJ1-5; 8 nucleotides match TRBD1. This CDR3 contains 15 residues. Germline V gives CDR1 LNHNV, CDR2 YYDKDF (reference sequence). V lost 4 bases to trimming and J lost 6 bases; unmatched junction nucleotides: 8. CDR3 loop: CATSKTQGAGQPQHF. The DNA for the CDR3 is TGTGCCACCAGCAAAACTCAGGGGGCCGGTCAGCCCCAGCATTTT.

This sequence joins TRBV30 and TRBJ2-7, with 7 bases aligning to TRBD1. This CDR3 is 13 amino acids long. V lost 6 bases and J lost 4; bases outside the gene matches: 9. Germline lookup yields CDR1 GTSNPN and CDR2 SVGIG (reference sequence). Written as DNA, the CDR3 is TGTGCCTGCTACCGGGACAGCAGTTACGAGCAGTACTTC. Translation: CACYRDSSYEQYF.

The CDR3 protein is CASSINTGELFF. CDR3 in DNA: TGTGCCAGCAGCATAAACACCGGGGAGCTGTTTTTT. The chain links TRBV7-3 to TRBJ2-2; no reliable D call. Per germline, CDR1 SGHTA and CDR2 FQGTGA. V was shortened by 5 bases and J by 2 bases, with 3 bases between the two germline ends. The CDR3 sequence is 12 residues long. The variable domain in full, completed from reference TRBV7-3 and TRBJ2-2, reads GAGVSQTPSNKVTEKGKYVELRCDPISGHTALYWYRQSLGQGPEFLIYFQGTGAADDSGLPNDRFFAVRPEGSVSTLKIQRTERGDSAVYLCASSINTGELFFGEGSRLTVL.

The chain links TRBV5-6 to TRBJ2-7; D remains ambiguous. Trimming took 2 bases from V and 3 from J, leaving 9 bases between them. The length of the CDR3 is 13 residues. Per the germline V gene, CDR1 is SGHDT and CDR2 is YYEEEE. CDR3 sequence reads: CASSFQNFYEQYF. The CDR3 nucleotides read TGTGCCAGCAGCTTTCAAAACTTCTACGAGCAGTACTTC.

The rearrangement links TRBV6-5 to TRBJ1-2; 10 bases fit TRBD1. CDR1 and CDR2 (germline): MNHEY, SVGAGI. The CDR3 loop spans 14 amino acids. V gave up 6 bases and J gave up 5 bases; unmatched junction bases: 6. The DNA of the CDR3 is TGTGCCAGCAGACCTCCGGGACAGGGGTATGGCTACACCTTC. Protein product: CASRPPGQGYGYTF.

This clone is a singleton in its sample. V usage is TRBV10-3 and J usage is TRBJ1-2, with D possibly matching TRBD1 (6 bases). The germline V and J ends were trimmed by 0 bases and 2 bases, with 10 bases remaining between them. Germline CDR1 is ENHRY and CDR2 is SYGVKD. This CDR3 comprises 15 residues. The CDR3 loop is CAISESGQGNYGYTF. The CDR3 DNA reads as TGTGCCATCAGTGAGTCGGGGCAGGGGAACTATGGCTACACCTTC.

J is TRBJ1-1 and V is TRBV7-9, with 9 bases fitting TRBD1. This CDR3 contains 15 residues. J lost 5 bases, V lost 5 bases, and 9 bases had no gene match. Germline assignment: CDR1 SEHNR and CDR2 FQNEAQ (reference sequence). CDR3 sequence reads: CASSPWTGARTEAFF. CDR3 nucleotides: TGTGCCAGCAGCCCCTGGACAGGGGCGAGGACTGAAGCTTTCTTT.

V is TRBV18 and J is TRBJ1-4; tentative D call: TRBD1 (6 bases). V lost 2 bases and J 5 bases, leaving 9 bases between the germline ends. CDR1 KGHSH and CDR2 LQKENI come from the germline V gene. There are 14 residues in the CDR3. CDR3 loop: CASSPSTGNEKLFF. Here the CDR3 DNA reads TGTGCCAGCTCACCATCAACAGGGAATGAAAAACTGTTTTTT.

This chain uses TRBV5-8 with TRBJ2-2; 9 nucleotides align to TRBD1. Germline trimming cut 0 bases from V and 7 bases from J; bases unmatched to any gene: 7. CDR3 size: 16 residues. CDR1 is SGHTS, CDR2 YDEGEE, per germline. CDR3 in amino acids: CASSLGQGETGGELFF. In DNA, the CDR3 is TGTGCCAGCAGCTTGGGACAGGGGGAAACTGGCGGGGAGCTGTTTTTT.

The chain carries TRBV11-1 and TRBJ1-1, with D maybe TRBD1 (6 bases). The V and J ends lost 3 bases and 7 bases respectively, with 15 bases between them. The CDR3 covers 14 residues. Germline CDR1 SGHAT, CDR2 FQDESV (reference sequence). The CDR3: CASSLAGTNLEAFF. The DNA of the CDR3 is TGTGCCAGCAGCTTGGCCGGGACAAATCTTGAAGCTTTCTTT. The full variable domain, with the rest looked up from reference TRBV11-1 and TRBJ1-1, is EAEVAQSPRYKITEKSQAVAFWCDPISGHATLYWYRQILGQGPELLVQFQDESVVDDSQLPKDRFSAERLKGVDSTLKIQPAELGDSAMYLCASSLAGTNLEAFFGQGTRLTVV.

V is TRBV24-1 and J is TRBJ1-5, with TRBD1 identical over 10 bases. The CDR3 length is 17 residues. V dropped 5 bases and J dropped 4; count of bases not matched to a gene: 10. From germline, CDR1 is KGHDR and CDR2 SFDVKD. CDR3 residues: CATSVKGDRGINQPQHF. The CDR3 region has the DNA TGTGCCACCAGTGTTAAGGGGGACAGGGGAATTAATCAGCCCCAGCATTTT.

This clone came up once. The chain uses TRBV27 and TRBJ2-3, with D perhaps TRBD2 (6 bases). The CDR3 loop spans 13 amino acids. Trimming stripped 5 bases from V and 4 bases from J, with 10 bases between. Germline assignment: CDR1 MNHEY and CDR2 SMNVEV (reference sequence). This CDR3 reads CASSTSGSDTQYF. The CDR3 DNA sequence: TGTGCCAGCAGTACGAGCGGGTCAGATACGCAGTATTTT.

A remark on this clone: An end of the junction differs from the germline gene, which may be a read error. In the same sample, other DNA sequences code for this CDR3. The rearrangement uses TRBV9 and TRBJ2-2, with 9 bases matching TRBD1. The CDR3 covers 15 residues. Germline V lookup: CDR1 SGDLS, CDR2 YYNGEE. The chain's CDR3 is CASSGQGVNTGELFF. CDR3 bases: TGTGCCAGCAGCGGACAGGGGGTGAACACCGGGGAGCTATTTTTT.

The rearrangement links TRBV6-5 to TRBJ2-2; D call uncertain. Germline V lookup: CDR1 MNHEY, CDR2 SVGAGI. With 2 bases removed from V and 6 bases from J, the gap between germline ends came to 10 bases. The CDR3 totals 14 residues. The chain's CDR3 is CASSYALAPGELFF. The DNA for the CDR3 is TGTGCCAGCAGTTACGCGCTGGCCCCCGGGGAGCTGTTTTTT.

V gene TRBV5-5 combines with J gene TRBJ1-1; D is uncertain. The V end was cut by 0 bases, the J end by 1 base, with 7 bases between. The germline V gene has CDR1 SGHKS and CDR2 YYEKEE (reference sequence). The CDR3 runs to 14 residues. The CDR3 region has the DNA TGTGCCAGCAGCTTGGGGGTTCCGAACACTGAAGCTTTCTTT. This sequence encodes CASSLGVPNTEAFF.

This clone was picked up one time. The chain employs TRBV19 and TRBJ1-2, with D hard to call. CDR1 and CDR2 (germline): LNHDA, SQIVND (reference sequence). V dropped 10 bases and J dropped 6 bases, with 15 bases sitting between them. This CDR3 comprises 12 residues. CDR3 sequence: CATSIGLDGYTF. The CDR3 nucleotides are TGTGCCACCTCAATAGGACTCGATGGCTACACCTTC.

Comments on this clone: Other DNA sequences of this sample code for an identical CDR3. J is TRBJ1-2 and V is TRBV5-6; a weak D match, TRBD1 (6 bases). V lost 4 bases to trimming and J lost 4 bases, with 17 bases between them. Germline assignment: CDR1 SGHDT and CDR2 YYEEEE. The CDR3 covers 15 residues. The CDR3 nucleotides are TGTGCCAGCAGCCCGGACGGGGGGCAAGGCTATGGCTACACCTTC. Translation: CASSPDGGQGYGYTF. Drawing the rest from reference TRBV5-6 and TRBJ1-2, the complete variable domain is DAGVTQSPTHLIKTRGQQVTLRCSPKSGHDTVSWYQQALGQGPQFIFQYYEEEERQRGNFPDRFSGHQFPNYSSELNVNALLLGDSALYLCASSPDGGQGYGYTFGSGTRLTVV.

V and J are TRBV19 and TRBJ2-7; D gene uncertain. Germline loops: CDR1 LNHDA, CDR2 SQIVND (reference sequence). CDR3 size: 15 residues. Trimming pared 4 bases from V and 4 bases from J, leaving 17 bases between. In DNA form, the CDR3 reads TGTGCCAGTAGTACGGACCGGGTTCCCGGTTACGAGCAGTACTTC. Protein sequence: CASSTDRVPGYEQYF.

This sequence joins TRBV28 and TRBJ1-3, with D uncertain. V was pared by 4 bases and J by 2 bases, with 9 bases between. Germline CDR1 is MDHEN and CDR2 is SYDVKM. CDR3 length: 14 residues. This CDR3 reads CASSSEVAGNTIYF. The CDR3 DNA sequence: TGTGCCAGCAGTTCGGAGGTTGCTGGAAACACCATATATTTT.

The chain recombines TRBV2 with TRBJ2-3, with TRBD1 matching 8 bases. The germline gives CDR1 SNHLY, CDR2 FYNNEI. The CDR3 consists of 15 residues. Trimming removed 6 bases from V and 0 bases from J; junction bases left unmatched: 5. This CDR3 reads CASRKTGASTDTQYF. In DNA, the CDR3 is TGTGCCAGCAGGAAGACAGGGGCTAGCACAGATACGCAGTATTTT.

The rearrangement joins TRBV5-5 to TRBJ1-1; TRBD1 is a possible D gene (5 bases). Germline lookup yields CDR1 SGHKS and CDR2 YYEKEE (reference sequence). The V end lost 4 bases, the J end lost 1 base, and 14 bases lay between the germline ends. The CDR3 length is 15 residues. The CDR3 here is CASSPSTVGNTEAFF. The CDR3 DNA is TGTGCCAGCAGCCCCTCGACAGTGGGGAACACTGAAGCTTTCTTT.

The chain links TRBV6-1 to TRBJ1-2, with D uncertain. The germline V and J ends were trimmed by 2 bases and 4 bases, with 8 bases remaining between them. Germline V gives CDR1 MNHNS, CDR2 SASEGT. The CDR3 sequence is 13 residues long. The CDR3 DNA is TGTGCCAGCAGTGAACGGGGAGTCTATGGCTACACCTTC. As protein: CASSERGVYGYTF.

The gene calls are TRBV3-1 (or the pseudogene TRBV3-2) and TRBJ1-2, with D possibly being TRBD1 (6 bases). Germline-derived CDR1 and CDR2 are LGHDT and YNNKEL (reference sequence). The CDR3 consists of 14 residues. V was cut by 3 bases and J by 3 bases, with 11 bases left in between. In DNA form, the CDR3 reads TGTGCCAGCAGCCAGCAACAGGGCTACTATGGCTACACCTTC. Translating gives CASSQQQGYYGYTF.

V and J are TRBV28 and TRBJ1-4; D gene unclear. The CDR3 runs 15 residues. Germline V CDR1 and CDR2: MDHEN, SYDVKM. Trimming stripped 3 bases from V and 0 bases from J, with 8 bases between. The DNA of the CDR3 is TGTGCCAGCAGTTTTTACAGTTCAACTAATGAAAAACTGTTTTTT. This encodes CASSFYSSTNEKLFF.